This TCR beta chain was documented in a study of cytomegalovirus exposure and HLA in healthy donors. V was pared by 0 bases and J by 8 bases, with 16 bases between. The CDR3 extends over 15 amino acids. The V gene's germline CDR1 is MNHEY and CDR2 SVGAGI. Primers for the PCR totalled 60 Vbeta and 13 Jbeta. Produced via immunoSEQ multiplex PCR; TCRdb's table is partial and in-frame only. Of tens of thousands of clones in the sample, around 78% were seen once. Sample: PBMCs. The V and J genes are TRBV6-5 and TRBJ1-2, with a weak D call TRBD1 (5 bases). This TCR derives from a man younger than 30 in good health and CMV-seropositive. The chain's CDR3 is CASSYSRQLTLGYTF. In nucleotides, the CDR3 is TGTGCCAGCAGTTACTCGCGACAGTTGACGCTCGGCTACACCTTC.